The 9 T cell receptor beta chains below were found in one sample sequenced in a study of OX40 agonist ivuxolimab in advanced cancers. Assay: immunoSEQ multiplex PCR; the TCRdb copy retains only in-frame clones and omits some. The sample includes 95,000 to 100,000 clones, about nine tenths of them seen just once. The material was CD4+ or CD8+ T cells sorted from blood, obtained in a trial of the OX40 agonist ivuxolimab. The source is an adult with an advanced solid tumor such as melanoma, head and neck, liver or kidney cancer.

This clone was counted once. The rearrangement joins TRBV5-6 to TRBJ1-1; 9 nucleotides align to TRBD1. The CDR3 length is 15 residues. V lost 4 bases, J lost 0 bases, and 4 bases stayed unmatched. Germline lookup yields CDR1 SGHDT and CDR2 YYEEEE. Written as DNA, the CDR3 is TGTGCCAGCAGCCCCCGGGACAGGGTGAACACTGAAGCTTTCTTT. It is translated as CASSPRDRVNTEAFF.

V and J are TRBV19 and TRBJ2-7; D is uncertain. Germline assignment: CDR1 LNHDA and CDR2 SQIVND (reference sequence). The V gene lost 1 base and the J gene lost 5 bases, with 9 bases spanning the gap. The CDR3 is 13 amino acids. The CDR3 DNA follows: TGTGCCAGTAGTATAGCGCCAGGAGACGAGCAGTACTTC. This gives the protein CASSIAPGDEQYF.

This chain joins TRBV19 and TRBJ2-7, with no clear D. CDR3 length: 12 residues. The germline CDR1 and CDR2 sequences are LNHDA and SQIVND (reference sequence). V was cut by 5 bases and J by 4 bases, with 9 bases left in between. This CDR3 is CASSGPHYEQYF. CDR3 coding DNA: TGTGCCAGTAGTGGGCCGCATTACGAGCAGTACTTC.

The CDR3 loop is CATSRGGDRYEQYF. The CDR3, as DNA: TGTGCCACCAGCAGAGGTGGAGACCGCTACGAGCAGTACTTC. The chain couples TRBV15 to TRBJ2-7; D is unclear. In germline, CDR1 is LNHNV, CDR2 YYDKDF (reference sequence). Trimming removed 1 base from V and 3 bases from J, with 10 bases in between. This CDR3 region has 14 residues.

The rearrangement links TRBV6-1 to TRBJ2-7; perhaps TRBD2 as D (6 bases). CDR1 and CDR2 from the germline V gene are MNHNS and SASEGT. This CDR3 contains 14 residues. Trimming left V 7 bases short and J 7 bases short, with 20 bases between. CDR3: CASNPTGTSKEQYF. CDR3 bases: TGTGCCAGCAATCCAACCGGGACTTCCAAGGAGCAGTACTTC.

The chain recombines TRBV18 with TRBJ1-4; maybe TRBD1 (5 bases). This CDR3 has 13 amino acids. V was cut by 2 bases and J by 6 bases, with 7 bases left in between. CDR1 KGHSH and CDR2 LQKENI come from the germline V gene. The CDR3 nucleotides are TGTGCCAGCTCACCAGGGGCTGATGAAAAACTGTTTTTT. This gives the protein CASSPGADEKLFF.

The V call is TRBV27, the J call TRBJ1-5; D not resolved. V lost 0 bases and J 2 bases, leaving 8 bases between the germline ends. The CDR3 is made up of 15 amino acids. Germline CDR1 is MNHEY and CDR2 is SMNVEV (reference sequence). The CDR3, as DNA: TGTGCCAGCAGTTTATCTGGGCCGCGCAATCAGCCCCAGCATTTT. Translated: CASSLSGPRNQPQHF.

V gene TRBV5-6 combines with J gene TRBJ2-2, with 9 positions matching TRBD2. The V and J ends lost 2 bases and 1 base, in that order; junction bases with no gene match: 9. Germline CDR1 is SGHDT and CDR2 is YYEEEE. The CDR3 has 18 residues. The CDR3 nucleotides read TGTGCCAGCAGCTTTTCGATTCTAGCGGGAAAGAACACCGGGGAGCTGTTTTTT. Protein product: CASSFSILAGKNTGELFF.

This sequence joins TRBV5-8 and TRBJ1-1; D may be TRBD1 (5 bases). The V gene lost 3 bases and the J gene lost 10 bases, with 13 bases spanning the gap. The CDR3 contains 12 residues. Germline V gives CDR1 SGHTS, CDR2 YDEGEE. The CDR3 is CASSYRQRGAFF. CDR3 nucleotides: TGTGCCAGCAGCTACCGACAGAGGGGAGCTTTCTTT.